This TCR beta chain comes out of a study of T cells expressing NK-cell markers. Study at large: Seven of the eight sequenced donors were classified as HCMV-seropositive, and one was classified as seronegative.

The CDR3 spans 13 residues. Germline V gene lookup returns CDR1 GTSNPN and CDR2 SVGIG (reference sequence). Production of TCR beta cDNA relied on 5'RACE template switching with UMIs. TCRdb processed the 5' RACE reads again and assigns one entry to each CDR3 protein, with no DNA. The table lists 150,000 or so distinct CDR3 sequences, with 30% to 45% in the top ten. Sequencing was performed on blood T cells: a sorted CD56 or NKG2C T cell subset, CD4+ or CD8+ T cells, or bulk PBMC T cells (not recorded which). The clonotype comes from a woman between 45 and 60 years old in good health. The chain is built from TRBV30 and TRBJ2-1; TCRdb's assignment of TRBD2 cannot be checked, as there is no DNA. CDR3 sequence: CACDTSGSVEQFF.